Included here is one T cell receptor beta chain sequence, with context. Its antigen is currently unknown. This CDR3 spans 13 amino acids. Germline V gene sequence: CDR1 SGHTA, CDR2 FQGNSA. V gave up 1 base and J gave up 7 bases, with 10 bases separating them. The data were taken from a study of cytomegalovirus exposure and HLA in healthy donors. Study-level points and caveats: Donor immune exposure was known only as CMV serostatus.

The PCR employed 60 Vbeta primers together with 13 Jbeta primers. The assay was immunoSEQ multiplex PCR, and TCRdb's table has in-frame clones only and misses some. The table shows some 160,000 clones, with roughly 62% occurring only once. The receptor's source is a man aged 60-69 years in good health and CMV-seronegative. This chain links TRBV7-2 with TRBJ1-1; D not resolved. The sample comprised PBMCs. The CDR3 sequence is CASSLGSWYEAFF. CDR3 DNA sequence: TGTGCCAGCAGCTTAGGGAGCTGGTATGAAGCTTTCTTT.